These T cell receptor beta chains were read from a single sample in a study of T cell responses to AZD1222 COVID-19 vaccine. The protocol was immunoSEQ multiplex PCR, while the TCRdb copy is restricted to in-frame clones and leaves out a portion. The sample consists of about 160,000 clones, around 93% of them appearing once. The sequencing used peripheral blood, collected on day 0 of AZD1222 vaccination. The receptors originated from an adult in good health. Both conserved end residues are part of each CDR3. D genes are given only for firm matches. The size field is filled for only some rows; it gives once, few, many or a size class.

TRBD2	TRBV6-5	TRBJ2-5	-	CASSYFGLAGQETQYF	TGTGCCAGCAGTTATTTCGGACTAGCGGGCCAAGAGACCCAGTACTTC
TRBD2	TRBV5-1	TRBJ2-5	-	CASSFEAGVGETQYF	TGCGCCAGCAGCTTTGAAGCGGGAGTTGGGGAGACCCAGTACTTC
-	TRBV28	TRBJ1-3	-	CASSLSFVGNTIYF	TGTGCCAGCAGTTTGTCCTTCGTGGGAAACACCATATATTTT
-	TRBV28	TRBJ2-3	-	CATESRDGLTDTQYF	TGTGCCACCGAAAGCCGGGACGGCCTCACAGATACGCAGTATTTT
TRBD1	TRBV11-2	TRBJ2-7	-	CASIQDRGWGYEQYF	TGTGCCAGCATCCAGGACAGGGGATGGGGCTACGAGCAGTACTTC
TRBD2	TRBV11-2	TRBJ2-7	-	CASSFHRASGSYEQYF	TGTGCCAGCAGCTTCCACCGGGCTAGCGGGAGTTACGAGCAGTACTTC
-	TRBV2	TRBJ1-1	-	CASTWTANTEAFF	TGTGCCAGCACCTGGACAGCAAACACTGAAGCTTTCTTT
-	TRBV2	TRBJ2-1	-	CASSLGRSSYNEQFF	TGTGCCAGCAGTCTGGGGAGGAGCTCCTACAATGAGCAGTTCTTC
TRBD2	TRBV7-2	TRBJ2-4	-	CASSLGVGLAAAKNIQYF	TGTGCCAGCAGCTTAGGGGTGGGGCTAGCGGCGGCCAAAAACATTCAGTACTTC
-	TRBV10-1	TRBJ1-4	-	CAGQNEKLFF	TGCGCCGGGCAAAATGAAAAACTGTTTTTT
-	TRBV24-1	TRBJ2-2	-	CATSDPDGVTNTGELFF	TGTGCCACCAGTGACCCGGACGGAGTTACGAACACCGGGGAGCTGTTTTTT
-	TRBV10-3	TRBJ2-2	-	CAISESILGMITGELFF	TGTGCCATCAGTGAGTCGATACTGGGAATGATTACCGGGGAGCTGTTTTTT
TRBD1	TRBV5-1	TRBJ2-2	-	CASSLGRGQATNTGELFF	TGCGCCAGCAGCTTGGGTAGGGGACAGGCGACGAACACCGGGGAGCTGTTTTTT
-	TRBV6-5	TRBJ1-2	-	CASSRDPRYGYTF	TGTGCCAGCAGCCGAGACCCCCGGTATGGCTACACCTTC
-	TRBV2	TRBJ1-1	-	CASRTTHEAFF	TGTGCCAGCAGGACCACCCATGAAGCTTTCTTT
-	TRBV5-1	TRBJ1-3	-	CASSLELGTGNTIYF	TGCGCCAGCAGCTTGGAGTTGGGGACTGGAAACACCATATATTTT
-	TRBV11-2	TRBJ2-7	-	CASSLPDGRREQYF	TGTGCCAGCAGCTTACCGGACGGCCGGAGGGAGCAGTACTTC
-	TRBV7-3	TRBJ2-3	-	CASSLPGVADTQYF	TGTGCCAGCAGCTTACCGGGAGTGGCAGATACGCAGTATTTT
-	TRBV3-1/TRBV3-2	TRBJ1-3	-	CASSLGPKLSGNTIYF	TGTGCCAGCAGTCTCGGTCCCAAACTCTCTGGAAACACCATATATTTT
-	TRBV11-3	TRBJ2-4	-	CASSLHGKNIQYF	TGTGCCAGCAGCTTACACGGAAAAAACATTCAGTACTTC
-	TRBV7-9	TRBJ2-3	-	CASSFGTGTSDTQYF	TGTGCCAGCAGCTTTGGGACGGGAACCTCAGATACGCAGTATTTT
-	TRBV28	TRBJ2-7	-	CASSLASVNSYEQYF	TGTGCCAGCAGTTTAGCCTCAGTTAACTCCTACGAGCAGTACTTC
-	TRBV9	TRBJ2-7	-	CASSVATGLGYEQYF	TGTGCCAGCAGCGTAGCTACAGGGCTGGGCTACGAGCAGTACTTC
-	TRBV15	TRBJ2-1	-	CATSRDPYSLAGYEQFF	TGTGCCACCAGCAGAGATCCGTACTCTCTAGCCGGCTATGAGCAGTTCTTC
-	TRBV19	TRBJ1-2	-	CASRETGTYGYTF	TGTGCCAGTAGAGAAACAGGGACCTATGGCTACACCTTC
TRBD1	TRBV24-1	TRBJ2-5	-	CATSDQGARETQYF	TGTGCCACCAGTGATCAGGGGGCGCGGGAGACCCAGTACTTC
TRBD1	TRBV27	TRBJ1-6	-	CASSLKYRGPSSYNSPLHF	TGTGCCAGCAGTTTGAAATACAGGGGACCCAGCTCCTATAATTCACCCCTCCACTTT
-	TRBV14	TRBJ2-1	-	CASSQVPGSTYNEQFF	TGTGCCAGCAGCCAAGTTCCCGGATCCACCTACAATGAGCAGTTCTTC
-	TRBV24-1	TRBJ2-3	once	CATSLGGGTADTQYF	TGTGCCACCAGTTTAGGAGGGGGAACAGCAGATACGCAGTATTTT
TRBD2	TRBV7-2	TRBJ2-7	-	CASSSRTSGRSYEQYF	TGTGCCAGCAGCTCCAGGACTAGCGGGAGATCCTACGAGCAGTACTTC
TRBD2	TRBV7-3	TRBJ2-3	-	CASSFFGGRGTDTQYF	TGTGCCAGCAGCTTTTTCGGCGGGAGGGGAACAGATACGCAGTATTTT
TRBD2	TRBV4-1	TRBJ2-3	-	CASSHHILPGLAPDTQYF	TGCGCCAGCAGCCACCATATCCTCCCGGGACTAGCGCCAGATACGCAGTATTTT
TRBD2	TRBV7-8	TRBJ2-3	-	CASSYHSGRAADTQYF	TGTGCCAGCAGCTATCATAGCGGGAGGGCCGCAGATACGCAGTATTTT
-	TRBV28	TRBJ1-6	-	CASSTGRAYNSPLHF	TGTGCCAGCAGTACGGGACGGGCCTATAATTCACCCCTCCACTTT
-	TRBV7-9	TRBJ1-2	-	CASRQYGYTF	TGTGCCAGCAGACAATATGGCTACACCTTC